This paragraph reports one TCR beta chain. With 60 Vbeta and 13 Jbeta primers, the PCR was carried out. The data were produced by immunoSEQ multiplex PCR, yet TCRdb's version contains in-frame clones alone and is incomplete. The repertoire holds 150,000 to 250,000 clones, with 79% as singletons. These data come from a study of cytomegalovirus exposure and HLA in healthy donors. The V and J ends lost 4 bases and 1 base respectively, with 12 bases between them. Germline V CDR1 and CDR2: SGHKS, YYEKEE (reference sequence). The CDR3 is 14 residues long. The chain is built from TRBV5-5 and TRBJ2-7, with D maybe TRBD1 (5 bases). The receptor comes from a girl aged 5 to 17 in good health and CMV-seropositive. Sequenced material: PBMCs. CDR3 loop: CASSLRQGSYEQYF. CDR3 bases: TGTGCCAGCAGCCTCCGTCAGGGTTCCTACGAGCAGTACTTC.